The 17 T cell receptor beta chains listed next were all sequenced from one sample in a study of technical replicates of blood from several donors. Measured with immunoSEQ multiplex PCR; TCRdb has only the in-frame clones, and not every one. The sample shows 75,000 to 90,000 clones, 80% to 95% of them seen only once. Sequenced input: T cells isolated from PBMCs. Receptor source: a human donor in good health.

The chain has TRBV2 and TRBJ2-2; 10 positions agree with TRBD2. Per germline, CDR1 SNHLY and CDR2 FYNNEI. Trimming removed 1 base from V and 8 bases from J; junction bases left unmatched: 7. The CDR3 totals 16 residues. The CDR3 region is CASSEVRAGGSGELFF. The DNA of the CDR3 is TGTGCCAGCAGTGAAGTAAGAGCGGGAGGGTCGGGGGAGCTGTTTTTT.

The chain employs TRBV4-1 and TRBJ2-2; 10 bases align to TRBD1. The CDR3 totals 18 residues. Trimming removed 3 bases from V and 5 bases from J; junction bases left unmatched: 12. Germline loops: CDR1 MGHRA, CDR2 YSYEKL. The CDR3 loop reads CASSHEPGQGTETGELFF. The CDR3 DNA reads TGCGCCAGCAGCCACGAACCGGGACAGGGGACCGAGACCGGGGAGCTGTTTTTT.

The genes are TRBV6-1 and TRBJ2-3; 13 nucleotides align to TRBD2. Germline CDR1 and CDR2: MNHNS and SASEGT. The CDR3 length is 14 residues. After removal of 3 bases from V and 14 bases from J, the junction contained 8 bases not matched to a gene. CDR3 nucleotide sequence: TGTGCCAGCAGTGATAAGACACTAGCGGGAGGGGGGTATTTT. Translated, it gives CASSDKTLAGGGYF.

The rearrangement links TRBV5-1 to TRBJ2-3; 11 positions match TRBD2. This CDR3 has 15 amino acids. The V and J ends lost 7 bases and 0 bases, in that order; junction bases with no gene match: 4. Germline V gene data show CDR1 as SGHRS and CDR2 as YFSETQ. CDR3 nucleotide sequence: TGCGCCAGCGCGGGACTAGCGGAGAGCACAGATACGCAGTATTTT. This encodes CASAGLAESTDTQYF.

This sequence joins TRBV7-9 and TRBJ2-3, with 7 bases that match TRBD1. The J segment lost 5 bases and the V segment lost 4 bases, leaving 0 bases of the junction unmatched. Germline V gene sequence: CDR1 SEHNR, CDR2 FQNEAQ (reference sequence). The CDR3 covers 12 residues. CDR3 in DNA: TGTGCCAGCAGCTACAGGGGAGATACGCAGTATTTT. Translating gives CASSYRGDTQYF.

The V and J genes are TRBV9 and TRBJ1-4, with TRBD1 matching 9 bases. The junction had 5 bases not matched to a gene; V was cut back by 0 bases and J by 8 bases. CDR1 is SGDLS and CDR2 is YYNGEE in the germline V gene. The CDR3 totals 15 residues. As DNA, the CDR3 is TGTGCCAGCAGCGTAGTGGGACAGGGTCAGGAAAAACTGTTTTTT. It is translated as CASSVVGQGQEKLFF.

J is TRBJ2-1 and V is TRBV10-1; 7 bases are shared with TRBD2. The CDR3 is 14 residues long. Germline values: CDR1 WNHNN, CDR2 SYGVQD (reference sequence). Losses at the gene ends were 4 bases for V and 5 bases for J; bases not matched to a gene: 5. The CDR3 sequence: CASSASLADNEQFF. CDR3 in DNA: TGCGCCAGCAGTGCTTCTCTAGCGGACAATGAGCAGTTCTTC.

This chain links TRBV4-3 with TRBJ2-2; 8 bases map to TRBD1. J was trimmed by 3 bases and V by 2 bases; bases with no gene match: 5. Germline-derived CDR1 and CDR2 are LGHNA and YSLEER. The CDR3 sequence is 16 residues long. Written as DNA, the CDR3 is TGCGCCAGCAGCCAACAGGGGGCGGACCACACCGGGGAGCTGTTTTTT. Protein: CASSQQGADHTGELFF.

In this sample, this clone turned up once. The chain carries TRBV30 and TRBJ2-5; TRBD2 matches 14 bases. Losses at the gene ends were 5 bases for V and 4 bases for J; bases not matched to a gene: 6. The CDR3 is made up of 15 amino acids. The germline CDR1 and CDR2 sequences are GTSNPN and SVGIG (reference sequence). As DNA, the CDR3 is TGTGCCTGGTCTCCGGGACTAGCGGGAGTAGAGACCCAGTACTTC. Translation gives CAWSPGLAGVETQYF.

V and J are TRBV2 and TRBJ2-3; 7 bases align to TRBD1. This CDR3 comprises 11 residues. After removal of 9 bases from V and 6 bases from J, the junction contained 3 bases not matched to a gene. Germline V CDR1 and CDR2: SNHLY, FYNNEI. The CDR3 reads CARKGADTQYF. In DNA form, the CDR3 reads TGTGCCAGGAAGGGGGCCGATACGCAGTATTTT.

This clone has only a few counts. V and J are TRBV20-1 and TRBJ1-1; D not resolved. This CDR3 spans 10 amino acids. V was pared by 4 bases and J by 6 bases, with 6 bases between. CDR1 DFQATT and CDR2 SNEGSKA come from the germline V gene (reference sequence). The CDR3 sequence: CSAKSSEAFF. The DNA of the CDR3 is TGCAGTGCTAAGAGCTCTGAAGCTTTCTTT.

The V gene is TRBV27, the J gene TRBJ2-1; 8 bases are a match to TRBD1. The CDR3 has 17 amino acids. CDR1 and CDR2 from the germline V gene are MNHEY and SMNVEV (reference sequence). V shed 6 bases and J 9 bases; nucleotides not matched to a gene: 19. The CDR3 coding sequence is TGTGCCAGCAGCACCCCCGGGACAGGAAAATTAGTAAGTGAGCAGTTCTTC. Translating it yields CASSTPGTGKLVSEQFF.

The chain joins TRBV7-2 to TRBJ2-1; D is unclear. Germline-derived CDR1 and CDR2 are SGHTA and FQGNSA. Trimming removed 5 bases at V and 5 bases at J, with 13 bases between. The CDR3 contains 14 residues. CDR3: CASSPEARNNEQFF. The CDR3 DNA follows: TGTGCCAGCAGCCCTGAAGCGCGTAACAATGAGCAGTTCTTC.

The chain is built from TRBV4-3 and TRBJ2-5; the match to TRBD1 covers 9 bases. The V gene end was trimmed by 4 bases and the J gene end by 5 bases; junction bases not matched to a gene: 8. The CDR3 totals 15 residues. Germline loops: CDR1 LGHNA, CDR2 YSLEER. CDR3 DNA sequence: TGCGCCAGCAGCCGAGTGGACAGGGGATGGGAGACCCAGTACTTC. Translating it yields CASSRVDRGWETQYF.

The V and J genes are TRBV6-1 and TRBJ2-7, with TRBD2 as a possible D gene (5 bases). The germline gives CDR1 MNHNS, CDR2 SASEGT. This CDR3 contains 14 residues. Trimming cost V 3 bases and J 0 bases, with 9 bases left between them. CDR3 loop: CASSDVGVSYEQYF. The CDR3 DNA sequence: TGTGCCAGCAGTGACGTGGGAGTCTCCTACGAGCAGTACTTC.

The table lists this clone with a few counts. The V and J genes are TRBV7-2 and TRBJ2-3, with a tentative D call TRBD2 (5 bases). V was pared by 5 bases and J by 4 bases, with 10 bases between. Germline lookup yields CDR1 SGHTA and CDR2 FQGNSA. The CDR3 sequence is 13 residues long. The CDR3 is CASSPAGADTQYF. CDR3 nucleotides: TGTGCCAGCAGCCCGGCCGGGGCAGATACGCAGTATTTT.

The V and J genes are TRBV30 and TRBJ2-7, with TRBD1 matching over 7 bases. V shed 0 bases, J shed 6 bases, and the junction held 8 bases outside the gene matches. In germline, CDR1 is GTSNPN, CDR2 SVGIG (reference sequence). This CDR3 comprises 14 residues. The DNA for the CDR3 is TGTGCCTGGAGTGTACGAAGGACAGGAGTCGAGCAGTACTTC. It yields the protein CAWSVRRTGVEQYF.